Listed below are T cell receptor beta chains from one sample, sequenced in a study of cytomegalovirus exposure and HLA in healthy donors. Sequencing used immunoSEQ multiplex PCR; TCRdb keeps in-frame clones, though not all of them. The table includes about 360,000 clones, roughly 89% detected once. Specimen: PBMCs. These receptors came from a woman between 18 and 29 years old in good health and CMV-seronegative. Both conserved end residues are part of each CDR3. The order of the fields is D gene, V gene, J gene, clone size, CDR3 DNA, CDR3 protein. The D gene is left open where the match is weak. Some rows mark clone size as missing; the rest say once, few, many or name a class of expanded clone.

D: TRBD1
V: TRBV7-6
J: TRBJ1-5
size: .
DNA: TGTGCCAGCAGCCCGGGACAGGGGCTGGCTCAGCCCCAGCATTTT
CDR3: CASSPGQGLAQPQHF

D: .
V: TRBV11-2
J: TRBJ2-3
size: .
DNA: TGTGCCAGCAGCTTAGGTGAGGGAGATACGCAGTATTTT
CDR3: CASSLGEGDTQYF

D: TRBD2
V: TRBV5-1
J: TRBJ2-7
size: once
DNA: TGCGCCAGCAGCTTGGCCGGAAGCGGGGGCTACGAGCAGTACTTC
CDR3: CASSLAGSGGYEQYF

D: .
V: TRBV5-8
J: TRBJ1-3
size: .
DNA: TGTGCCAGCAGCTTGGACTACTCCTCTGGAAACACCATATATTTT
CDR3: CASSLDYSSGNTIYF

D: TRBD1
V: TRBV27
J: TRBJ1-4
size: .
DNA: TGTGCCAGCAGTGACAGGGTGCGTGAAAAACTGTTTTTT
CDR3: CASSDRVREKLFF

D: .
V: TRBV6-5
J: TRBJ2-1
size: .
DNA: TGTGCCAGCAGCCAGGGGAAGGGTCGTGAGCAGTTCTTC
CDR3: CASSQGKGREQFF

D: .
V: TRBV13
J: TRBJ1-5
size: .
DNA: TGTGCCAGCAGCTTGGGCGGGGGGAATCAGCCCCAGCATTTT
CDR3: CASSLGGGNQPQHF

D: .
V: TRBV9
J: TRBJ2-3
size: .
DNA: TGTGCCAGCAGCAATGGACAGAGCACAGATACGCAGTATTTT
CDR3: CASSNGQSTDTQYF

D: .
V: TRBV16
J: TRBJ1-1
size: .
DNA: TGTGCCAGCAGCCAATCGAGTTCGGGGGAAGCTTTCTTT
CDR3: CASSQSSSGEAFF

D: .
V: TRBV5-4
J: TRBJ1-2
size: few
DNA: TGTGCCAGCAGCTTGGATTACCGAGGAGATGGCTACACCTTC
CDR3: CASSLDYRGDGYTF

D: .
V: TRBV6-5
J: TRBJ1-3
size: .
DNA: TGTGCCAGCAGTTACGGGGGTACAGGGTTGGAGAACACCATATATTTT
CDR3: CASSYGGTGLENTIYF

D: .
V: TRBV5-1
J: TRBJ2-4
size: .
DNA: TGCGCCAGCAGCTTGCCCGGGGGACCCTTTCAGTACTTC
CDR3: CASSLPGGPFQYF

D: TRBD1
V: TRBV27
J: TRBJ2-7
size: .
DNA: TGTGCCAGCAGTCCGATGACCGGGACAGGGTTTGCCTACGAGCAGTACTTC
CDR3: CASSPMTGTGFAYEQYF

D: TRBD2
V: TRBV27
J: TRBJ2-7
size: .
DNA: TGTGCCAGCAAGGGACTAGCGGGCCCCTCCTACGAGCAGTACTTC
CDR3: CASKGLAGPSYEQYF

D: .
V: TRBV30
J: TRBJ2-7
size: .
DNA: TGTGCCTGGAGTGTGACTAGGGGTTACGAGCAGTACTTC
CDR3: CAWSVTRGYEQYF

D: TRBD1
V: TRBV6-5
J: TRBJ1-1
size: .
DNA: TGTGCCAGCAGTTGGACAGGGGCCACTGAAGCTTTCTTT
CDR3: CASSWTGATEAFF

D: .
V: TRBV7-2
J: TRBJ2-3
size: .
DNA: TGTGCCAGCAGCTTATCCCGGCAGGGGCGCACAGATACGCAGTATTTT
CDR3: CASSLSRQGRTDTQYF

D: .
V: TRBV30
J: TRBJ1-1
size: .
DNA: TGTGCCTGGAGTCTCCTCCGGGGGGGCACTGAAGCTTTCTTT
CDR3: CAWSLLRGGTEAFF

D: .
V: TRBV7-6
J: TRBJ2-5
size: .
DNA: TGTGCCAGCAGCCCCACTATCCAAGAGACCCAGTACTTC
CDR3: CASSPTIQETQYF

D: TRBD1
V: TRBV11-3
J: TRBJ2-1
size: .
DNA: TGTGCCAGCAGCCCACAGGGGTTTATCCCCAATGAGCAGTTCTTC
CDR3: CASSPQGFIPNEQFF

D: .
V: TRBV5-4
J: TRBJ2-3
size: .
DNA: TGTGCCAGCAGCCCTCCAGCGGAGCCGAGGGATACGCAGTATTTT
CDR3: CASSPPAEPRDTQYF

D: TRBD1
V: TRBV19
J: TRBJ2-2
size: few
DNA: TGTGCCAGTAGTATGACAGGGTGGGCCGGGGAGCTGTTTTTT
CDR3: CASSMTGWAGELFF

D: .
V: TRBV9
J: TRBJ2-2
size: few
DNA: TGTGCCAGCAGCCCTCTCTCGCCAGGCGCCGGGGAGCTGTTTTTT
CDR3: CASSPLSPGAGELFF

D: TRBD1
V: TRBV5-1
J: TRBJ1-4
size: .
DNA: TGCGCCAGCAGCGCAGGGGGCGGAGGAGAAAAACTGTTTTTT
CDR3: CASSAGGGGEKLFF

D: TRBD1
V: TRBV6-1
J: TRBJ2-7
size: .
DNA: TGTGCCAGCAGTGTAGGGGACAGTTCATACGAGCAGTACTTC
CDR3: CASSVGDSSYEQYF

D: .
V: TRBV5-1
J: TRBJ2-1
size: .
DNA: TGCGCCAGCAGCTTTACAGGGAATACCTACAATGAGCAGTTCTTC
CDR3: CASSFTGNTYNEQFF

D: .
V: TRBV20-1
J: TRBJ2-3
size: .
DNA: TGCAGTGCTGTCGCAGATACGCAGTATTTT
CDR3: CSAVADTQYF

D: .
V: TRBV19
J: TRBJ2-7
size: .
DNA: TGTGCCAGTAGTATCGATGGGGGACACCCGGCCTACGAGCAGTACTTC
CDR3: CASSIDGGHPAYEQYF

D: TRBD1
V: TRBV5-1
J: TRBJ1-3
size: .
DNA: TGCGCCAGCAGCGCGGGACAGCCTCGAAACACCATATATTTT
CDR3: CASSAGQPRNTIYF

D: .
V: TRBV6-1
J: TRBJ2-5
size: .
DNA: TGTGCCCTTTCCTCCCACCCAGGGGGGGAGACCCAGTACTTC
CDR3: CALSSHPGGETQYF

D: .
V: TRBV30
J: TRBJ2-7
size: once
DNA: TGTGCCTGGAGCGCTGGGGGCGGTAACTACGAGCAGTACTTC
CDR3: CAWSAGGGNYEQYF

D: TRBD1
V: TRBV2
J: TRBJ2-1
size: .
DNA: TGTGCCAGCAGTGAAGTACAGGGGGACAATGAGCAGTTCTTC
CDR3: CASSEVQGDNEQFF

D: .
V: TRBV7-9
J: TRBJ2-7
size: once
DNA: TGTGCCAGCAGCTTAGACCTAGCGTCCCACGAGCAGTACTTC
CDR3: CASSLDLASHEQYF

D: .
V: TRBV28
J: TRBJ1-1
size: .
DNA: TGTGCCAGCAGCCCGACCCGGAGATTGAGCACTGAAGCTTTCTTT
CDR3: CASSPTRRLSTEAFF

D: .
V: TRBV30
J: TRBJ2-7
size: .
DNA: TGTGCCTGGAGTCACAGCTCCTACGAGCAGTACTTC
CDR3: CAWSHSSYEQYF

D: TRBD2
V: TRBV27
J: TRBJ2-1
size: .
DNA: TGTGCCAGCAGTTTAGTTTTGGGCGCGGGAGTCAGGTACAATGAGCAGTTCTTC
CDR3: CASSLVLGAGVRYNEQFF

D: .
V: TRBV6-1
J: TRBJ2-3
size: once
DNA: TGTGCCAGCAGTGAAACGGCGGCAGATACGCAGTATTTT
CDR3: CASSETAADTQYF

D: .
V: TRBV7-9
J: TRBJ2-7
size: .
DNA: TGTGCCAGCAGCATATTAGGTGGGGACTGGCCCTACGAGCAGTACTTC
CDR3: CASSILGGDWPYEQYF

D: TRBD2
V: TRBV28
J: TRBJ2-3
size: .
DNA: TGTGCCAGCAGCCCCAAAAGGCTTAGCGGGAGGGGGGCGCAGTATTTT
CDR3: CASSPKRLSGRGAQYF

D: TRBD2
V: TRBV11-2
J: TRBJ2-3
size: .
DNA: TGTGCCAGCAGCTTAGTAGCGGGAGTGGGGACAGATACGCAGTATTTT
CDR3: CASSLVAGVGTDTQYF

D: TRBD2
V: TRBV28
J: TRBJ2-5
size: once
DNA: TGTGCCAGCAGTGTCGGGACTAGCGGGCTGGAGACCCAGTACTTC
CDR3: CASSVGTSGLETQYF